This T cell receptor beta chain emerged from a study of T cell repertoires in cytomegalovirus infection. Study-wide context: The authors relied on CMV epitopes, both recently identified HLA-C-restricted and well-studied HLA-B-restricted. Public TCR beta signature analysis indicated the presence of both CMV infection and matching HLA type.

This clonotype has only a few counts. No antigen is known for it. Points from the study as a whole: Identification of carriers of CMV plus the relevant HLA was performed using cumulative public TCR beta family frequency. The ex vivo response was dominated by HLA-C-restricted CMV-specific TCR beta clonotypes.

TCRdb passed the reads through MiXCR, listing each CDR3 protein once. The table lists 550,000 to 850,000 distinct CDR3 sequences, 30% to 40% of them singletons. This material consisted of cultured PBMCs, taken from culture after CMV antigen stimulation. The source is a human donor in good health (CMV status not recorded). Some clones in this sample may be carry-over from other donors' samples.

The CDR3 protein is CASSLSLLGSKETQYF. In DNA form, the CDR3 reads TGTGCCAGCAGCTTGTCATTGTTGGGATCTAAAGAGACCCAGTACTTC. This chain links TRBV11-2 with TRBJ2-5, with D unresolved. The CDR3 is made up of 16 amino acids. Per the germline V gene, CDR1 is SGHAT and CDR2 is FQNNGV. The V gene lost 3 bases and the J gene lost 3 bases, with 17 bases spanning the gap.